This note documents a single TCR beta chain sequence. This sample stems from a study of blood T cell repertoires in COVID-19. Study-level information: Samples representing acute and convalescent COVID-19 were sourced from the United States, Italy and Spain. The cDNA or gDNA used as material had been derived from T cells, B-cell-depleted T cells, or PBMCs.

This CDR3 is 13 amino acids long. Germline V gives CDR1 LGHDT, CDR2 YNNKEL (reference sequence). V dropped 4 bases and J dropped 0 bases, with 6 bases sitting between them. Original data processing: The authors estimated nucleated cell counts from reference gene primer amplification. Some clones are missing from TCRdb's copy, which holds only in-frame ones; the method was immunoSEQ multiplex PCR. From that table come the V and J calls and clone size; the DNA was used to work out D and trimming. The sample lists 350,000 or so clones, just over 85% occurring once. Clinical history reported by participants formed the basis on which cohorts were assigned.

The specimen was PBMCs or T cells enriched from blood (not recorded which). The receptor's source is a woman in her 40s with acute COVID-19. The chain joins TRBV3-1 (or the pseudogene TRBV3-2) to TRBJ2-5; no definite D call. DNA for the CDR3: TGTGCCAGCAGCCCCCAGGACCAAGAGACCCAGTACTTC. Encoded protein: CASSPQDQETQYF.